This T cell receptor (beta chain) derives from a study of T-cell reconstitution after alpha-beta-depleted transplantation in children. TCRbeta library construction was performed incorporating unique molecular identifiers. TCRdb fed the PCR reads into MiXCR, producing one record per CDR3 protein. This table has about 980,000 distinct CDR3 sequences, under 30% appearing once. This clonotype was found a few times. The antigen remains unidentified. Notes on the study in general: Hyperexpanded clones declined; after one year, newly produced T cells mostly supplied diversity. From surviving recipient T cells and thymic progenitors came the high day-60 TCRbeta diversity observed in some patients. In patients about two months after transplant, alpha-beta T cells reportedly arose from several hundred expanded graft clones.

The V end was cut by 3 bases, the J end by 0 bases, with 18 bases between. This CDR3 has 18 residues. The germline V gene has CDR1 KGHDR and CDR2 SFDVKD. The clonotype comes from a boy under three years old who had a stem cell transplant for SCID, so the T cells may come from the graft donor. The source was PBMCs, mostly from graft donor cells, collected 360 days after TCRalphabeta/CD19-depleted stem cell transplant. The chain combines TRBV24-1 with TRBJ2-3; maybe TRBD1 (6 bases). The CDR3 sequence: CATSDTKGQRGSTDTQYF. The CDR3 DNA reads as TGTGCCACCAGTGATACCAAAGGACAGAGGGGAAGCACAGATACGCAGTATTTT.